This T cell receptor beta chain was observed in a study of T cell changes during pregnancy in multiple sclerosis. The method was immunoSEQ multiplex PCR; TCRdb's version includes in-frame clones alone and lacks a portion of them. This table has tens of thousands of clones, about 87% appearing once. The CDR3 runs to 13 residues. V gave up 5 bases and J gave up 7 bases; unmatched junction bases: 3. Germline assignment: CDR1 SGHTA and CDR2 FQGTGA. This sequence was found in a female donor with multiple sclerosis, enrolled in a pregnancy study. V usage is TRBV7-3 and J usage is TRBJ2-5, with TRBD2 identical over 11 bases. Material: CD4+ T cells from peripheral blood mononuclear cells, obtained in the first trimester of pregnancy. The CDR3 DNA follows: TGTGCCAGCAGCATGGGACTAGCGGCGACCCAGTACTTC. Encoded protein: CASSMGLAATQYF.